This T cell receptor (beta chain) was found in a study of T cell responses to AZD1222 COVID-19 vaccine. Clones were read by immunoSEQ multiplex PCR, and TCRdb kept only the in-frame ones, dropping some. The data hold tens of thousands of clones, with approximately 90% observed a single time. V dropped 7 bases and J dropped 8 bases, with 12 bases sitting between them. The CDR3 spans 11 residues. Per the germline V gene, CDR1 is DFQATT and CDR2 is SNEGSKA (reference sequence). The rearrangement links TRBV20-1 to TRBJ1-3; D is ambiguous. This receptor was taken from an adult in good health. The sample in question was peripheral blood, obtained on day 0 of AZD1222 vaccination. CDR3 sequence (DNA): TGCAGTGGGGGTCTTTTGGACACCATATATTTT. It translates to CSGGLLDTIYF.